This T cell receptor (beta chain) was captured by sequencing in a study of cytomegalovirus exposure and HLA in healthy donors. The PCR employed 60 Vbeta primers together with 13 Jbeta primers. Here immunoSEQ multiplex PCR was the method, and the copy in TCRdb shows in-frame clones only, minus some. Of about 78,000 clones in the sample, around 80% were seen once. Findings of the study overall: Previously analyzed data showed that most TCR beta V segments were productive at a frequency of about 90% or about 30%. Most TCR sequences were seen very rarely across donors, but some public TCRs occurred in many. An ancestry cluster, one associated with Asian ancestry, reportedly showed fewer N-insertions than the approximately 670-donor mean in a later analysis.

This CDR3 has 15 amino acids. Trimming stripped 6 bases from V and 0 bases from J, with 11 bases between. Per germline, CDR1 MNHNY and CDR2 SVGAGI (reference sequence). Regarding this clone: Its antigen remains unidentified.

The clonotype comes from a male donor in good health and CMV-seronegative. Sequencing was performed on PBMCs. The rearrangement links TRBV6-6 to TRBJ1-4; a weak D match, TRBD1 (5 bases). The CDR3 sequence: CASSVRGTTNEKLFF. CDR3 sequence (DNA): TGTGCCAGCAGCGTTAGGGGAACAACTAATGAAAAACTGTTTTTT.